This entry features one T cell receptor (beta chain) sequence. This entry comes from a study of early T cells in non-severe SARS-CoV-2 infection. Germline values: CDR1 SGHRS, CDR2 YFSETQ. The CDR3 contains 13 residues. V lost 4 bases and J 5 bases, leaving 9 bases between the germline ends. One entry per CDR3 protein, called by TCRdb with MiXCR from the 5' RACE reads. The table lists about 57,000 distinct CDR3 sequences, approximately 9.3% of them singletons. Sequencing input: whole blood. This TCR derives from an adult who was a healthcare worker with PCR-confirmed SARS-CoV-2 infection or an uninfected control (not recorded which). This sequence joins TRBV5-1 and TRBJ2-2; no clear D gene. CDR3 bases: TGCGCCAGCAGCCCTGACCAGACCGGGGAGCTGTTTTTT. Translation gives CASSPDQTGELFF.